Listed here are 16 T cell receptor beta chains from one sample, sequenced in a study of T cells after posttransplantation cyclophosphamide. Measured with immunoSEQ multiplex PCR; TCRdb has only the in-frame clones, and not every one. This sample carries under 45,000 clones, none of them present only once. Material: PBMCs. The receptors were gathered from a woman aged 50 to 65 in good health and a related stem cell transplant donor.

Many counts were recorded for this clone. The rearrangement links TRBV7-3 to TRBJ1-6, with D possibly matching TRBD1 (5 bases). The CDR3 has 17 residues. The germline V and J ends were trimmed by 2 bases and 3 bases, with 14 bases remaining between them. CDR1 is SGHTA, CDR2 FQGTGA, per germline. The DNA for the CDR3 is TGTGCCAGCAGCTTATATGGGGCCTCCTACTATAATTCACCCCTCCACTTT. This gives the protein CASSLYGASYYNSPLHF.

This clone showed up many times. The gene calls are TRBV10-1 and TRBJ2-2, with TRBD1 as a possible D gene (6 bases). The germline V gene encodes CDR1 WNHNN and CDR2 SYGVQD (reference sequence). The CDR3 spans 14 residues. The V and J ends lost 6 bases and 0 bases respectively, with 8 bases between them. The CDR3 nucleotides are TGCGCCAGCAGACAGGGTACGAACACCGGGGAGCTGTTTTTT. This translates into CASRQGTNTGELFF.

This clone came up many times. This chain uses TRBV5-1 with TRBJ2-5; 7 nucleotides match TRBD1. The CDR3 is 14 residues long. CDR1 SGHRS and CDR2 YFSETQ come from the germline V gene. The ends lost 5 bases at V and 2 bases at J; junction bases unmatched: 6. Here the CDR3 DNA reads TGCGCCAGCAGACCCGACAGGGTTCAAGAGACCCAGTACTTC. It codes for CASRPDRVQETQYF.

Ten or more counts support this clone. The rearrangement uses TRBV2 and TRBJ2-7, with D possibly being TRBD1 (6 bases). CDR1 and CDR2 (germline): SNHLY, FYNNEI. The V end lost 3 bases, the J end lost 2 bases, and 17 bases lay between the germline ends. The CDR3 has 16 residues. The chain's CDR3 is CASSDSPGDIAYEQYF. DNA for the CDR3: TGTGCCAGCAGTGACTCTCCAGGGGATATCGCCTACGAGCAGTACTTC. The whole variable domain, filled in from reference TRBV2 and TRBJ2-7, reads EPEVTQTPSHQVTQMGQEVILRCVPISNHLYFYWYRQILGQKVEFLVSFYNNEISEKSEIFDDQFSVERPDGSNFTLKIRSTKLEDSAMYFCASSDSPGDIAYEQYFGPGTRLTVT.

This clone was counted ten times or more. The chain carries TRBV6-6 and TRBJ1-6; D is undetermined. The CDR3 runs to 14 residues. Germline-derived CDR1 and CDR2 are MNHNY and SVGAGI (reference sequence). V was cut by 6 bases and J by 7 bases, with 13 bases left in between. The CDR3 protein is CASRPDGVNSPLHF. As DNA, the CDR3 is TGTGCCAGCAGACCCGACGGGGTAAATTCACCCCTCCACTTT.

This clone was detected ten times or more. The chain carries TRBV4-1 and TRBJ2-7, with 13 positions matching TRBD2. Germline assignment: CDR1 MGHRA and CDR2 YSYEKL. V was clipped by 3 bases and J by 7 bases; unmatched bases: 12. The CDR3 totals 17 residues. The CDR3: CASSHGLAGDPVGEQYF. Here the CDR3 DNA reads TGCGCCAGCAGCCATGGACTAGCGGGGGATCCCGTGGGGGAGCAGTACTTC.

The chain recombines TRBV7-8 with TRBJ2-5; D is perhaps TRBD2 (6 bases). V dropped 3 bases and J dropped 8 bases, with 7 bases sitting between them. Germline lookup yields CDR1 SGHVS and CDR2 FQNEAQ. The CDR3 is 11 amino acids. CDR3 sequence: CASSLGGTQYF. DNA for the CDR3: TGTGCCAGCAGCTTGGGGGGAACCCAGTACTTC.

The sample holds many counts of this clone. This chain connects TRBV11-2 to TRBJ2-7, with D tentatively TRBD2 (5 bases). Deletions cut 0 bases from V and 4 bases from J, with 7 bases between. Germline loops: CDR1 SGHAT, CDR2 FQNNGV. This CDR3 spans 13 amino acids. For the CDR3, the DNA is TGTGCCAGCAGCTTAGACAGGACTTACGAGCAGTACTTC. It translates to CASSLDRTYEQYF.

There are many counts of this clone. This rearrangement joins TRBV9 to TRBJ2-3, with 8 nucleotides matching TRBD2. J lost 5 bases, V lost 4 bases, and 12 bases had no gene match. Germline V gives CDR1 SGDLS, CDR2 YYNGEE. This CDR3 spans 16 amino acids. The CDR3 region is CASSSRVAGSQDTQYF. CDR3 nucleotides: TGTGCCAGCAGCTCCCGGGTAGCGGGGTCCCAAGATACGCAGTATTTT.

This clone has at least ten counts. The rearrangement joins TRBV10-3 to TRBJ1-5; D is unresolved. The CDR3 is 12 amino acids. CDR1 ENHRY and CDR2 SYGVKD come from the germline V gene. Trimming removed 0 bases at V and 15 bases at J, with 12 bases between. CDR3: CAISESDQSRHF. DNA of the CDR3: TGTGCCATCAGTGAGTCCGATCAATCGAGGCATTTT.

This clone appeared many times. The J gene is TRBJ2-1, the V gene TRBV4-1; TRBD1 aligns across 9 bases. Germline loops: CDR1 MGHRA, CDR2 YSYEKL. The V and J ends lost 4 bases and 6 bases, in that order; junction bases with no gene match: 10. The CDR3 consists of 16 residues. The CDR3 DNA reads as TGCGCCAGCAGCCGCACCGCCGGGACAGGGTCCAATGAGCAGTTCTTC. As protein: CASSRTAGTGSNEQFF.

This clone was picked up many times. The V gene is TRBV11-2, the J gene TRBJ2-5, with D possibly TRBD2 on 5 matching bases. Trimming pared 3 bases from V and 5 bases from J, leaving 16 bases between. CDR1 is SGHAT, CDR2 FQNNGV, per germline. This CDR3 contains 15 residues. The CDR3 DNA reads as TGTGCCAGCAGCTTCGGGAATAGCAAAGGGGAGACCCAGTACTTC. Translated, it gives CASSFGNSKGETQYF.

At least ten counts were recorded for this clone. The rearrangement links TRBV7-9 to TRBJ2-1, with TRBD2 matching over 9 bases. J gave up 5 bases and V 5 bases, and 10 bases lay outside the gene matches. The CDR3 sequence is 16 residues long. Germline CDR1 is SEHNR and CDR2 is FQNEAQ (reference sequence). CDR3 sequence: CASSPGGTSTDNEQFF. CDR3 DNA: TGTGCCAGCAGCCCTGGGGGGACTAGCACCGACAATGAGCAGTTCTTC.

This clone has a count of ten or more. V usage is TRBV27 and J usage is TRBJ2-6; tentatively, D is TRBD1 (6 bases). V lost 5 bases and J lost 0, with 14 bases in between. Germline V gene sequence: CDR1 MNHEY, CDR2 SMNVEV (reference sequence). This CDR3 comprises 17 residues. DNA for the CDR3: TGTGCCAGCAGTCACAGGGTCTCAAACTCTGGGGCCAACGTCCTGACTTTC. This encodes CASSHRVSNSGANVLTF.

This clone was counted many times. The chain recombines TRBV5-8 with TRBJ1-2; a possible D gene is TRBD1 (5 bases). Germline V gives CDR1 SGHTS, CDR2 YDEGEE. Trimming cost V 9 bases and J 4 bases, with 13 bases left between them. The CDR3 spans 12 residues. The CDR3 is CATRGGPYGYTF. CDR3 DNA sequence: TGTGCCACCCGCGGGGGACCCTATGGCTACACCTTC. Together with reference TRBV5-8 and TRBJ1-2, the CDR3 gives the full variable domain: EAGVTQSPTHLIKTRGQQATLRCSPISGHTSVYWYQQALGLGLQFLLWYDEGEERNRGNFPPRFSGRQFPNYSSELNVNALELEDSALYLCATRGGPYGYTFGSGTRLTVV.

This clone was counted at least ten times. V usage is TRBV11-1 and J usage is TRBJ1-3; no definite D call. Germline V lookup: CDR1 SGHAT, CDR2 FQDESV (reference sequence). The CDR3 is 13 amino acids. Deletions cut 4 bases from V and 4 bases from J, with 8 bases between. The CDR3 here is CASSSRRGNTIYF. The CDR3 DNA sequence: TGTGCCAGCAGCTCACGTCGGGGAAACACCATATATTTT.